This T cell receptor beta chain was identified during a study of glioma-infiltrating T cells (dated by TCRdb to 2016 to 2017). For context, the study as a whole: The study sequenced TCR alpha- and beta-chain repertoires from glioma tissue, from non-neoplastic brain tissue and from matched peripheral blood mononuclear cells. The paired cohort comprised three low-grade glioma patients, 7 or 8 primary glioblastoma patients and three non-glioma patients contributing non-neoplastic brain tissue. To gauge divergence between tissue and blood T-cell populations, every tissue-infiltrating repertoire was compared against the peripheral blood repertoire from the same patient. The study at large found these results: VJ-independent divergence between tissue and blood was found to be below expectation in non-neoplastic patients but above expectation in all gliomas, particularly low-grade gliomas. Group comparisons rested on small numbers: three non-neoplastic, three low-grade glioma and roughly 8 glioblastoma patients. Very few CDR3 sequences were found to be shared between tissue and blood, and this scarcity was attributed to high CDR3 diversity and limited sampling.

For this clonotype: There is no known antigen for this receptor. Possible read error: a much larger clone is one base away.

The iRepertoire nested amplicon-rescue multiplex PCR (arm-PCR) platform was used to amplify TCR alpha and beta CDR3 regions from RNA. For one-step reverse transcription and amplification, roughly 85-400 ng of tissue mRNA or PBMC total RNA was used as input. After bead purification, a secondary multiplex PCR added Illumina adapters, and libraries were gel-purified between 200 and 400 bp. The libraries contained internal 6-nucleotide barcodes that were used for demultiplexing. The libraries were sequenced on an Illumina MiSeq using 2x220 or 2x250 nucleotide paired-end reads. The authors processed their data as follows. Paired reads were merged using FLASH 1.2.11 and were aligned to the GRCh37 human genome using BWA-MEM, after which TRA and TRB reads were extracted. V and J assignment used an IMGT-derived reference of cassette sequences and CDR3 motifs that included pseudogenes. Reads were translated in three frames, and productive CDR3s were defined by a C…FGXG motif without stop codons. Unique combinations of V-J cassette pair and CDR3 amino acid sequence were defined as clonotypes. Hamming distance filtering was applied to reads, with thresholds set by the sequence error rate of each sample in mapped regions. TCRdb ran its own pipeline on the public reads, namely fastp trimming at Q25 and MiXCR clone calling, and kept in-frame beta chains. Each entry merges the rows of one CDR3 protein and shows their most common DNA and genes. It is TCRdb's table, rather than the study itself, that gives the V and J calls and clone size. The sample records about 200,000 distinct CDR3 sequences, approximately 30% of which are singletons. Together, the top ten hold around 21% of the sample.

Its CDR3 holds 16 amino acids, cysteine through phenylalanine. Here the CDR3 DNA is all that survives: 48 bases in frame from base 1. From V the trimming removes 3 bases and from J it removes 3 bases, while the gene matches leave 4 bases of the junction unaccounted for. CDR1 and CDR2 are read off the germline V gene as SGHTA and FQGNSA. Recombination joined TRBV7-2 with TRBJ2-5, with 13 junctional bases fitting TRBD2. The sample consisted of glioma tissue, nonneoplastic brain tissue, or PBMCs (not recorded which). This receptor was taken from a human donor with low-grade glioma or glioblastoma, undergoing nonglioma brain surgery, or in good health (not recorded which). The nucleotide sequence reads TGTGCCAGCAGCTTGGGACTAGCGGGAATCGAAGAGACCCAGTACTTC. It encodes CASSLGLAGIEETQYF.